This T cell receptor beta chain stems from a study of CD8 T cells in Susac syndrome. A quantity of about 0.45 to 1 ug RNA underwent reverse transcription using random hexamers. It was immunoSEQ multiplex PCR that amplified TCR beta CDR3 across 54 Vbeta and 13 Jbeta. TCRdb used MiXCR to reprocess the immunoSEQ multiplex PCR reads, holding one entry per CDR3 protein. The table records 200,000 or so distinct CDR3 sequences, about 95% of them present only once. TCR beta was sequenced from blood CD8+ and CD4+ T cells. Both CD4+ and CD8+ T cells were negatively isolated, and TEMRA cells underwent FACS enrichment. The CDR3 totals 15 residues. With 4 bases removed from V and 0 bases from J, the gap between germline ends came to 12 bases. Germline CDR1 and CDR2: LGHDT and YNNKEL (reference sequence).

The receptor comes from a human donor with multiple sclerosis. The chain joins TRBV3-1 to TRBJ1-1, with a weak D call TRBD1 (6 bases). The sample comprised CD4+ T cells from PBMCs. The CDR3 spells CASSRIRGLNTEAFF. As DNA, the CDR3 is TGTGCCAGCAGCCGTATCAGGGGATTGAACACTGAAGCTTTCTTT.